This T cell receptor beta chain was retrieved from a study of T-cell reconstitution after alpha-beta-depleted transplantation in children. There are 16 residues in the CDR3. V was cut by 0 bases and J by 3 bases, with 13 bases left in between. The V gene's germline CDR1 is SGHRS and CDR2 YFSETQ. A TCRbeta library incorporating unique molecular identifiers was prepared. TCRdb processed the PCR reads anew with MiXCR; each CDR3 protein has one entry. In the table there are hundreds of thousands of distinct CDR3 sequences, about 17% of which are singletons. This chain links TRBV5-1 with TRBJ2-1; no definite D call. The starting material was PBMCs, mostly from graft donor cells, obtained 360 days after TCRalphabeta/CD19-depleted stem cell transplant. The TCR comes from a male patient between 2 and 9 years old who had a stem cell transplant for acute lymphoblastic leukemia, so the T cells may come from the graft donor. The CDR3 loop is CASSLGGSGLYNEQFF. The CDR3 DNA is TGCGCCAGCAGCTTGGGGGGATCGGGTCTCTACAATGAGCAGTTCTTC.